This TCR beta chain was found in a study of cytomegalovirus exposure and HLA in healthy donors. The PCR used 60 Vbeta and 13 Jbeta primers. The method was immunoSEQ multiplex PCR; TCRdb's version includes in-frame clones alone and lacks a portion of them. The sample yields 100,000 to 150,000 clones, around three quarters seen once. The CDR3 consists of 19 residues. Trimming removed 5 bases from V and 1 base from J; junction bases left unmatched: 14. Per the germline V gene, CDR1 is SEHNR and CDR2 is FQNEAQ (reference sequence). The receptor comes from a man under 40 in good health and CMV-seronegative. Sequencing input: PBMCs. This chain connects TRBV7-9 to TRBJ1-1; 12 bases are a match to TRBD1. The CDR3 DNA sequence: TGTGCCAGCAGCCCGACCTCCGGGACAGGGGGCTTCGGGAACACTGAAGCTTTCTTT. Amino acids: CASSPTSGTGGFGNTEAFF.